This entry lists 19 T cell receptor delta chains sequenced from one sample in a study of γδ T cells in repeated Plasmodium falciparum infection. TCRdb repeated clone calling on the multiplex PCR reads with CATT. The table records roughly 86,000 delta-chain clones, 1.4% of them present only once. Flow sorting of PBMC yielded separate Vgamma9/Vdelta2+ and Vdelta2-negative gammadelta T cell populations for bulk repertoire analysis. Sequenced material: gamma-delta T cells from blood. All receptors come from a pool of human donors (malaria-infected and uninfected, not separated).

This clone was detected only a few times. Translating this DNA gives a protein that differs at residue 5 from the TCRdb one, which belongs to a much larger clone; a read error is likely, and the protein shown is this translation. This rearrangement joins TRDV2 to TRDJ1, with 10 bases lining up with TRDD3. TCRdb records no J gene; here it was assigned by comparing the DNA to germline. The CDR3 runs to 20 residues. Germline CDR1 reads GEAIGNYY; CDR2 reads EKD. Unmatched junction bases numbered 19, after V lost 1 base and J lost 3 bases. CDR3 DNA sequence: TGTGCCTGTGACACAATCAGCGGCGGGGGGATACGCGAATTGGCCGATAAACTCATCTTT. Translating it yields CACDTISGGGIRELADKLIF.

This clone was seen a handful of times. The TCRdb record carries a much larger clone's protein, which differs from this DNA's translation at residue 3; a read error is the likely cause, and the protein listed here is the DNA translation. This chain uses TRDV1 with TRDJ1, with 11 bases identical to TRDD3. Per the germline V gene, CDR1 is TSWWSYY and CDR2 is QGS. V gave up 10 bases and J gave up 5 bases; unmatched junction bases: 12. CDR3 size: 15 residues. The chain's CDR3 is CARDGGYALRDKLIF. DNA of the CDR3: TGTGCTCGCGATGGGGGATACGCGTTGCGGGATAAACTCATCTTT.

This clone occurred many times. TCRdb assigns this DNA the protein of a much larger clone, which departs from its translation at residue 15; this likely reflects a read error, and the protein shown comes from translating the DNA. The rearrangement joins TRDV1 to TRDJ1; D is possibly TRDD3 (6 bases). Germline V gene sequence: CDR1 TSWWSYY, CDR2 QGS. V gave up 0 bases and J gave up 11 bases, with 31 bases separating them. This CDR3 is built from 19 residues. CDR3 nucleotides: TGTGCTCTTGGGGAACTGCAGTACAGAAGATACGCGGGGGGACCAAAGCTCATCTTT. Its protein is CALGELQYRRYAGGPKLIF.

This clone occurred many times. This DNA translates differently at residue 4 from the TCRdb protein, which is that of a much larger clone; a read error is likely, and the protein shown is the DNA's own translation. V gene TRDV2 combines with J gene TRDJ1, with 9 bases fitting TRDD3. Germline loops: CDR1 GEAIGNYY, CDR2 EKD. The V gene end was trimmed by 5 bases and the J gene end by 0 bases; junction bases not matched to a gene: 24. The CDR3 totals 21 residues. Here the CDR3 reads CACGQGQLLGDHLSNTDKLIF. The CDR3 coding sequence is TGTGCCTGTGGCCAGGGACAATTACTGGGGGACCACTTAAGTAACACCGATAAACTCATCTTT.

This clone was recorded at least ten times. A far larger clone is off by one base, so a read error is likely. Within the sample, other DNA sequences also encode this same CDR3. The genes are TRAV38-2/DV8 and TRDJ1; D possibly uses TRDD2 or TRDD3 (9 bases each). Looked up from germline, CDR1 is TSESDYY and CDR2 is QEAYKQQN. The CDR3 runs 18 residues. Deletions cut 8 bases from V and 5 bases from J, with 31 bases between. For the CDR3, the DNA is TGTGCTTACTCCATGACCTTCCTACATTACTGGGGGACTGATAAACTCATCTTT. This sequence encodes CAYSMTFLHYWGTDKLIF.

This clone was seen a handful of times. For this DNA, TCRdb reports the protein of a much larger clone, which diverges at residue 7, most likely from a read error; the protein presented here is translated directly from the DNA. The chain combines TRDV1 with TRDJ1; D not resolved. The germline V gene encodes CDR1 TSWWSYY and CDR2 QGS. CDR3 length: 17 residues. This chain's CDR3 is CALGERPLGFPTDKPIF. The CDR3 nucleotides are TGTGCTCTTGGGGAACGTCCGTTAGGGTTCCCCACCGATAAACCCATCTTT.

A note on this clone: TCRdb assigns this DNA the protein of a much larger clone, which departs from its translation at residue 7; this likely reflects a read error, and the protein shown comes from translating the DNA. This rearrangement joins TRDV1 to TRDJ2; 10 nucleotides align to TRDD3. Per the germline V gene, CDR1 is TSWWSYY and CDR2 is QGS. Losses at the gene ends were 4 bases for V and 1 base for J; bases not matched to a gene: 24. The CDR3 is made up of 23 amino acids. CDR3 residues: CALGGCHPPTGWGIEGLTAQLFF. CDR3 in DNA: TGTGCTCTTGGGGGGTGCCATCCTCCCACAGGCTGGGGGATAGAAGGTTTGACAGCACAACTCTTCTTT.

This clone was counted at least ten times. The protein given by TCRdb reflects a much larger clone and differs at residue 3 from this DNA's translation, likely from a read error; the protein shown is the DNA's translation. The V and J genes are TRDV2 and TRDJ2; 13 positions agree with TRDD3. Germline loops: CDR1 GEAIGNYY, CDR2 EKD. This CDR3 has 20 amino acids. The CDR3 DNA reads as TGTGCCCGTGACCCTGTATATCCCAGTACTGGGGGATACGGCACAGCACAACTCTTCTTT. Protein sequence: CARDPVYPSTGGYGTAQLFF.

A remark on this clone: TCRdb's protein for this DNA is that of a much larger clone and differs from the translation at residue 5, likely a read error; the protein shown is the DNA translation. V usage is TRDV1 and J usage is TRDJ1, with D possibly being TRDD2 or TRDD3 (6 bases each). Trimming took 4 bases from V and 2 from J, leaving 26 bases between them. Germline V gives CDR1 TSWWSYY, CDR2 QGS. The CDR3 runs 19 residues. CDR3 loop: CALGASCGDPTCGTDKLIF. The CDR3 DNA reads TGTGCTCTTGGGGCTTCCTGTGGGGATCCTACCTGTGGGACCGATAAACTCATCTTT.

The sample holds a few counts of this clone. The protein given by TCRdb reflects a much larger clone and differs at residue 18 from this DNA's translation, likely from a read error; the protein shown is the DNA's translation. The chain carries TRDV1 and TRDJ2, with 7 bases that match TRDD3. TCRdb is silent on the J gene; assignment here came from matching the DNA to germline. J gave up 6 bases and V 2 bases, and 30 bases lay outside the gene matches. The length of the CDR3 is 23 residues. The germline CDR1 and CDR2 sequences are TSWWSYY and QGS. For the CDR3, the DNA is TGTGCTCTTGGGGAAAGGTACTTAGGTTTTCGCCTTCGGATACGATCCTTGTCAGCACAACTCTTCTTT. Translation: CALGERYLGFRLRIRSLSAQLFF.

This clone showed up many times. The chain is built from TRDV1 and TRDJ1; 9 bases map to TRDD3. Germline V gives CDR1 TSWWSYY, CDR2 QGS. Trimming removed 9 bases from V and 0 bases from J; junction bases left unmatched: 17. The CDR3 loop spans 18 amino acids. DNA of the CDR3: TGTGCTCTCTATCTTTCCTACTGGGGGACTGTGTACACCGATAAACTCATCTTT. Translating gives CALYLSYWGTVYTDKLIF.

This clone occurred many times. TCRdb's protein for this DNA is that of a much larger clone and differs from the translation at residue 10, likely a read error; the protein shown is the DNA translation. This chain joins TRDV2 and TRDJ3, with TRDD3 matching over 10 bases. V gave up 3 bases and J gave up 5 bases; unmatched junction bases: 6. Germline V gives CDR1 GEAIGNYY, CDR2 EKD. The CDR3 extends over 17 amino acids. CDR3: CACDSTGGSRDTRQMFF. Here the CDR3 DNA reads TGTGCCTGTGACTCTACTGGGGGATCCCGGGACACCCGACAGATGTTTTTC.

In its sample, this clone was seen a few times. A much larger clone is a single base away; this may be a read error. Other DNA sequences in this sample translate to the same CDR3. The chain uses TRDV1 and TRDJ1, with 11 bases aligning to TRDD3. Looked up from germline, CDR1 is TSWWSYY and CDR2 is QGS. The CDR3 sequence is 23 residues long. Here the CDR3 reads CALGESGTFLGYWGISNTDKLIF. The CDR3 DNA sequence: TGTGCTCTTGGGGAAAGTGGAACCTTCCTGGGGTACTGGGGGATATCAAACACCGATAAGCTCATCTTT.

This clone showed up just a few times. A clone one base away is much larger, so this may be a read error. The V gene is TRDV1, but the J gene lacks a call; TRDD3, the table's D call, lacks a check against the DNA. The V gene's germline CDR1 is TSWWSYY and CDR2 QGS. The length of the CDR3 is 22 residues. CDR3 sequence (DNA): TGTGCTCTTGGGGAATGCTATTTCCTACGTGGGGTTGTCTTGGGGGTCACCGATAAACCCATCTTT. Encoded protein: CALGECYFLRGVVLGVTDKPIF.

The sample holds a few counts of this clone. A far larger clone differs by one base, so this is likely a read error. Within the sample, other DNA sequences also encode this same CDR3. V gene assignment gives TRDV2, but the J gene was left uncalled. This CDR3 spans 14 amino acids. Germline-derived CDR1 and CDR2 are GEAIGNYY and EKD. CDR3 amino acids: CACNPIPYTDKLIF. CDR3 sequence (DNA): TGTGCCTGTAACCCAATCCCGTACACCGATAAACTCATCTTC.

With regard to this clone: TCRdb's entry gives the protein of a much larger clone, which mismatches this DNA's translation at residue 17, likely from a read error; the protein reported here is translated from the DNA. This chain links TRDV1 with TRDJ1; 9 bases line up with TRDD3. The J gene, left out of TCRdb, was set here by checking the DNA against germline. Germline V CDR1 and CDR2: TSWWSYY, QGS. This CDR3 has 25 amino acids. The J segment lost 0 bases and the V segment lost 0 bases, leaving 29 bases of the junction unmatched. The CDR3 sequence: CALGELYPTFYPPGDTSKYTDKLIF. The CDR3 nucleotides are TGTGCTCTTGGGGAACTCTATCCTACGTTTTACCCCCCGGGGGATACTTCAAAATACACCGATAAACTCATCTTT.

This clone has only a few counts. This likely reflects a read error, since a far larger clone is one base away. The sample carries other DNA sequences with the same CDR3. The V gene is TRDV2, but the J gene lacks a call; the table calls TRDD3, which could not be checked here. The length of the CDR3 is 19 residues. Germline CDR1 and CDR2: GEAIGNYY and EKD. This CDR3 is CACDSLLRGGGYITDKLIF. For the CDR3, the DNA is TGTGCCTGTGACTCGCTCCTACGGGGTGGGGGATACATCACCGATAAGCTCATCTTT.

In its sample, this clone was seen a few times. It is likely a read error: a sequence one base away is far more abundant. Other DNA sequences in the sample encode the same CDR3. The chain recombines TRDV1 with TRDJ1; TRDD3 agrees at 8 bases. The germline gives CDR1 TSWWSYY, CDR2 QGS. This CDR3 is 18 amino acids long. Unmatched junction bases numbered 13, after V lost 3 bases and J lost 1 base. CDR3 sequence (DNA): TGTGCTCTTGGGGAGTATCCAGAGGGTGGGGGATTCACCGATAAACTCATCTTT. Translating gives CALGEYPEGGGFTDKLIF.

This clone was found a few times. The gene calls are TRDV1 and TRDJ2, with D uncertain. TCRdb records no J gene; here it was assigned by comparing the DNA to germline. Germline loops: CDR1 TSWWSYY, CDR2 QGS. Trimming stripped 1 base from V and 4 bases from J, with 37 bases between. The CDR3 runs to 24 residues. The CDR3 spells CALGEPPVFHSVYPAWLETAQLFF. Written as DNA, the CDR3 is TGTGCTCTTGGGGAACCCCCCGTATTCCACTCCGTGTACCCCGCCTGGCTTGAGACAGCACAACTCTTCTTT.